The 20 T cell receptor beta chains below come from one sample, sequenced in a study of T cells in localized non-small cell lung cancer. Method: immunoSEQ multiplex PCR; TCRdb's copy keeps in-frame clones and lacks some. Seen here are approximately 47,000 clones, 70% to 90% observed once, and the top ten hold around 2.5%. The sample here was PBMCs, taken before any cancer treatment. The receptors here all came from a man between 40 and 70 years old with stage II lung adenocarcinoma.

Written as DNA, the CDR3 is TGTGCTAGTGGTTTGGGACAGGGGGCCGTCCAAGACACAGATACGCAGTATTTT. Its translation is CASGLGQGAVQDTDTQYF. J is TRBJ2-3 and V is TRBV12-5; 10 bases fit TRBD1. CDR1 is LGHNT, CDR2 FRNRAP, per germline. Germline trimming cut 1 base from V and 2 bases from J; bases unmatched to any gene: 9. CDR3 length: 18 amino acids. The whole variable domain, filled in from reference TRBV12-5 and TRBJ2-3, reads DARVTQTPRHKVTEMGQEVTMRCQPILGHNTVFWYRQTMMQGLELLAYFRNRAPLDDSGMPKDRFSAEMPDATLATLKIQPSEPRDSAVYFCASGLGQGAVQDTDTQYFGPGTRLTVL.

This clone was recorded a few times. The chain is built from TRBV2 and TRBJ1-1; TRBD1 is a possible D gene (5 bases). The germline V gene encodes CDR1 SNHLY and CDR2 FYNNEI. Trimming removed 5 bases at V and 0 bases at J, with 7 bases between. The length of the CDR3 is 13 residues. The CDR3 region is CASSRQMNTEAFF. CDR3 in DNA: TGTGCCAGCAGTCGACAGATGAACACTGAAGCTTTCTTT.

The gene calls are TRBV9 and TRBJ2-1; 7 bases fit TRBD2. Germline V gene sequence: CDR1 SGDLS, CDR2 YYNGEE. V was pared by 3 bases and J by 4 bases, with 7 bases of the junction left unmatched. This CDR3 is 15 amino acids long. CDR3 in amino acids: CASSARGDSYNEQFF. The CDR3 nucleotides are TGTGCCAGCAGCGCACGGGGGGACTCATACAATGAGCAGTTCTTC. The whole variable domain, remainder taken from reference TRBV9 and TRBJ2-1, is DSGVTQTPKHLITATGQRVTLRCSPRSGDLSVYWYQQSLDQGLQFLIQYYNGEERAKGNILERFSAQQFPDLHSELNLSSLELGDSALYFCASSARGDSYNEQFFGPGTRLTVL.

This chain uses TRBV10-2 with TRBJ2-7; 7 positions agree with TRBD1. Germline V CDR1 and CDR2: WSHSY, SAAADI. The CDR3 is made up of 15 amino acids. Trimming cost V 5 bases and J 0 bases; bases outside gene matches: 7. Here the CDR3 DNA reads TGCGCCAGCAGTCCGGGACAGACTTTCTCCTACGAGCAGTACGTC. The encoded protein is CASSPGQTFSYEQYV.

This rearrangement joins TRBV19 to TRBJ1-1; D ambiguous. The CDR3 has 13 amino acids. CDR1 and CDR2 (germline): LNHDA, SQIVND (reference sequence). Trimming took off 4 bases at V and 5 bases at J, with 11 bases between the two ends. The CDR3 here is CASSRGGLTEAFF. CDR3 in DNA: TGTGCCAGTAGTAGAGGTGGGCTAACTGAAGCTTTCTTT.

The chain carries TRBV5-4 and TRBJ2-5, with TRBD1 identical over 7 bases. The CDR3 is made up of 16 amino acids. Germline-derived CDR1 and CDR2 are SGHNT and YYREEE (reference sequence). V was clipped by 4 bases and J by 4 bases; unmatched bases: 13. The CDR3, as DNA: TGTGCCAGCAGCCCATCAACGAGGGACAGTACAGAGACCCAGTACTTC. Its protein product is CASSPSTRDSTETQYF.

The chain couples TRBV6-1 to TRBJ1-1; D remains ambiguous. Germline lookup yields CDR1 MNHNS and CDR2 SASEGT. V gave up 6 bases and J gave up 1 base, with 12 bases separating them. There are 14 residues in the CDR3. This chain's CDR3 is CASSPTFRNTEAFF. DNA for the CDR3: TGTGCCAGCAGCCCGACATTTAGGAACACTGAAGCTTTCTTT.

This clone has just one count. The gene calls are TRBV7-7 and TRBJ2-5; weak D call: TRBD1 (5 bases). CDR3 size: 15 residues. Germline V gene data show CDR1 as SSHAT and CDR2 as FNYEAQ (reference sequence). Trimming pared 6 bases from V and 4 bases from J, leaving 18 bases between. CDR3 loop: CASSSSPGQIETQYF. The CDR3 coding sequence is TGTGCCAGCAGTTCCTCCCCAGGGCAGATAGAGACCCAGTACTTC.

V and J are TRBV5-6 and TRBJ1-1, with 8 bases fitting TRBD1. V gave up 2 bases and J gave up 3 bases; unmatched junction bases: 9. This CDR3 is 16 amino acids long. The germline V gene encodes CDR1 SGHDT and CDR2 YYEEEE. The CDR3 coding sequence is TGTGCCAGCAGCTTCAGGGGGCGCGCGGTGGACACTGAAGCTTTCTTT. Protein product: CASSFRGRAVDTEAFF.

V usage is TRBV5-1 and J usage is TRBJ2-1; a possible D gene is TRBD2 (5 bases). Germline V gives CDR1 SGHRS, CDR2 YFSETQ. The CDR3 contains 14 residues. V was cut by 4 bases and J by 0 bases, with 8 bases left in between. CDR3 sequence reads: CASSGENSYNEQFF. CDR3 bases: TGCGCCAGCAGCGGGGAGAACTCCTACAATGAGCAGTTCTTC.

This sequence joins TRBV6-1 and TRBJ1-6; D is unresolved. Germline lookup yields CDR1 MNHNS and CDR2 SASEGT. This CDR3 is built from 15 residues. V dropped 1 base and J dropped 9 bases, with 13 bases sitting between them. The CDR3 DNA follows: TGTGCCAGCAGTGAAGGAGAAAGCGGAGGTTCACCCCTCCACTTT. Translated: CASSEGESGGSPLHF.

This rearrangement joins TRBV6-5 to TRBJ2-7; 7 bases are a match to TRBD1. The CDR3 length is 14 residues. Germline V CDR1 and CDR2: MNHEY, SVGAGI. V shed 0 bases, J shed 6 bases, and the junction held 5 bases outside the gene matches. CDR3 nucleotides: TGTGCCAGCAGTTACTCGCGACAGGGTGGCGAGCAGTACTTC. It encodes CASSYSRQGGEQYF.

V and J are TRBV28 and TRBJ2-1, with D possibly TRBD1 on 6 matching bases. This CDR3 has 14 residues. Trimming removed 7 bases at V and 13 bases at J, with 23 bases between. CDR1 and CDR2 from the germline V gene are MDHEN and SYDVKM. The CDR3 nucleotides read TGTGCCAGCACCGATCCCCCAGGGGAAAACTCCCAGTTCTTC. This gives the protein CASTDPPGENSQFF. The full variable domain, in which reference TRBV28 and TRBJ2-1 provide the parts outside the CDR3, is DVKVTQSSRYLVKRTGEKVFLECVQDMDHENMFWYRQDPGLGLRLIYFSYDVKMKEKGDIPEGYSVSREKKERFSLILESASTNQTSMYLCASTDPPGENSQFFGPGTRLTVL.

This chain uses TRBV25-1 with TRBJ1-1; TRBD1 agrees at 7 bases. J lost 5 bases, V lost 7 bases, and 7 bases had no gene match. CDR3 length: 13 residues. Germline V lookup: CDR1 MGHDK, CDR2 SYGVNS. CDR3 sequence: CASKPGGGTEAFF. CDR3 DNA sequence: TGTGCCAGCAAGCCAGGGGGAGGTACTGAAGCTTTCTTT.

J is TRBJ2-7 and V is TRBV28; the D gene is possibly TRBD1 (7 bases). CDR3 length equals 15 residues. CDR1 and CDR2 from the germline V gene are MDHEN and SYDVKM. Trimming pared 3 bases from V and 2 bases from J, leaving 14 bases between. The CDR3, as DNA: TGTGCCAGCAGTTTCGGAGGGACAGAAACCTACGAGCAGTACGTC. Encoded protein: CASSFGGTETYEQYV.

This rearrangement joins TRBV9 to TRBJ1-1; D not resolved. Trimming pared 0 bases from V and 6 bases from J, leaving 12 bases between. The CDR3 consists of 14 residues. Looked up from germline, CDR1 is SGDLS and CDR2 is YYNGEE. CDR3 sequence (DNA): TGTGCCAGCAGCGTAGATTTGCAGGCCCCTGAAGCTTTCTTT. This gives the protein CASSVDLQAPEAFF.

The chain has TRBV19 and TRBJ2-2; D not resolved. Between the trimmed V and J ends, which lost 1 base and 4 bases, there was a span of 1 base. Germline values: CDR1 LNHDA, CDR2 SQIVND (reference sequence). The CDR3 length is 12 residues. The CDR3 protein is CASSIGTGELFF. CDR3 DNA: TGTGCCAGTAGTATAGGCACCGGGGAGCTGTTTTTT.

The rearrangement links TRBV18 to TRBJ2-5; TRBD2 is a possible D gene (5 bases). CDR3 size: 14 residues. V gave up 3 bases and J gave up 4 bases, with 12 bases separating them. In germline, CDR1 is KGHSH, CDR2 LQKENI. CDR3 residues: CASSPLDGGETQYF. The CDR3, as DNA: TGTGCCAGCTCACCCTTAGACGGAGGAGAGACCCAGTACTTC.

The rearrangement links TRBV19 to TRBJ1-5; 7 bases line up with TRBD1. V shed 3 bases, J shed 3 bases, and the junction held 5 bases outside the gene matches. Germline assignment: CDR1 LNHDA and CDR2 SQIVND (reference sequence). This CDR3 spans 15 amino acids. CDR3 sequence (DNA): TGTGCCAGTAGTATCGAGACAGGGTACAATCAGCCCCAGCATTTT. This encodes CASSIETGYNQPQHF.

This chain joins TRBV2 and TRBJ1-4, with D possibly being TRBD1 (5 bases). V lost 2 bases, J lost 5 bases, and 9 bases lay in between. The CDR3 has 14 residues. The germline V gene encodes CDR1 SNHLY and CDR2 FYNNEI. CDR3 DNA: TGTGCCAGCAGTGAAAGGGGAGACAATGAAAAACTGTTTTTT. This gives the protein CASSERGDNEKLFF.